These 30 T cell receptor beta chains came from one sample sequenced in a study of T-cell reconstitution after alpha-beta-depleted transplantation in children. Preparation of the TCRbeta library used unique molecular identifiers. TCRdb redid the calling of the PCR reads with MiXCR, one entry per CDR3 protein. The table shows approximately 85,000 distinct CDR3 sequences, with 11% to 15% occurring only once. Specimen: PBMCs, mostly from graft donor cells, collected 180 days after TCRalphabeta/CD19-depleted stem cell transplant. Source of these receptors: a male patient between 2 and 15 years old who had a stem cell transplant for acute lymphoblastic leukemia, so the T cells may come from the graft donor.

A few counts support this clonotype. The CDR3 protein is CSAFSPGLASYEQYF. The CDR3 DNA reads TGCAGTGCTTTTTCCCCGGGGTTGGCATCCTACGAGCAGTACTTC. The chain couples TRBV20-1 to TRBJ2-7, with D perhaps matching TRBD2 (5 bases). The CDR3 runs to 15 residues. V gave up 5 bases and J gave up 1 base, with 18 bases separating them. Germline-derived CDR1 and CDR2 are DFQATT and SNEGSKA (reference sequence).

The chain employs TRBV6-5 and TRBJ2-2; 7 bases fit TRBD1. Looked up from germline, CDR1 is MNHEY and CDR2 is SVGAGI. CDR3 length equals 16 residues. V lost 2 bases to trimming and J lost 3 bases; unmatched junction nucleotides: 6. The CDR3 nucleotides are TGTGCCAGCAGTTACGGGCGCAGGGGGTACACCGGGGAGCTGTTTTTT. Its protein is CASSYGRRGYTGELFF.

In its sample, this clonotype was seen many times. The chain couples TRBV10-3 to TRBJ1-1, with TRBD1 as a possible D gene (6 bases). This CDR3 comprises 12 residues. Germline V gene lookup returns CDR1 ENHRY and CDR2 SYGVKD. The ends were cut back, 8 bases at V and 6 bases at J, with 13 bases in the middle. CDR3 sequence reads: CAIGQGPAEAFF. CDR3 nucleotides: TGTGCCATCGGTCAGGGGCCAGCTGAAGCTTTCTTT.

This clonotype was detected ten times or more. The chain employs TRBV20-1 and TRBJ2-7; possibly TRBD2 for D (5 bases). Looked up from germline, CDR1 is DFQATT and CDR2 is SNEGSKA (reference sequence). The CDR3 runs to 13 residues. Trimming removed 4 bases from V and 0 bases from J, with 10 bases in between. The CDR3 spells CSATAAHSYEQYF. CDR3 coding DNA: TGCAGTGCTACAGCGGCTCACTCCTACGAGCAGTACTTC.

J is TRBJ2-5 and V is TRBV11-2, with 9 bases fitting TRBD1. The CDR3 loop spans 14 amino acids. Germline V gives CDR1 SGHAT, CDR2 FQNNGV. J lost 9 bases, V lost 4 bases, and 9 bases had no gene match. The CDR3 coding sequence is TGTGCCAGCAGCTCTTACGGGACAGGGTTACCCCAGTACTTC. Residues: CASSSYGTGLPQYF.

This clonotype was counted ten times or more. The J gene is TRBJ2-1, the V gene TRBV15; 12 bases fit TRBD2. CDR1 and CDR2 from the germline V gene are LNHNV and YYDKDF (reference sequence). V lost 3 bases, J lost 4 bases, and 7 bases stayed unmatched. There are 17 residues in the CDR3. This CDR3 is CATSSGTSGFLYNEQFF. For the CDR3, the DNA is TGTGCCACCAGCAGCGGGACTAGCGGGTTTCTATACAATGAGCAGTTCTTC.

V usage is TRBV5-6 and J usage is TRBJ1-5, with no clear D. This CDR3 is built from 15 residues. The germline gives CDR1 SGHDT, CDR2 YYEEEE. The V end was cut by 4 bases, the J end by 3 bases, with 14 bases between. The CDR3 spells CASSPFGGINQPQHF. For the CDR3, the DNA is TGTGCCAGCAGCCCCTTCGGAGGTATCAATCAGCCCCAGCATTTT.

This clonotype was seen a handful of times. The gene calls are TRBV6-2 or TRBV6-3 and TRBJ2-7; D is unresolved. Germline V gene lookup returns CDR1 MNHEY and CDR2 SVGEGT. The CDR3 length is 11 residues. Trimming took off 0 bases at V and 7 bases at J, with 4 bases between the two ends. In nucleotides, the CDR3 is TGTGCCAGCAGTTACTCGAAGGAGCAGTACTTC. Its translation is CASSYSKEQYF.

A few counts support this clonotype. The V gene is TRBV4-3, the J gene TRBJ1-2; 9 bases align to TRBD1. The CDR3 has 17 residues. In germline, CDR1 is LGHNA, CDR2 YSLEER. The trim removed 3 bases at V and 0 bases at J, leaving 8 bases unmatched. CDR3 DNA sequence: TGCGCCAGCAGCCAGCGAACAGGGGGCCCTTCTAACTATGGCTACACCTTC. It is translated as CASSQRTGGPSNYGYTF.

The chain couples TRBV28 to TRBJ1-5, with D tentatively TRBD1 (5 bases). Trimming cost V 8 bases and J 6 bases, with 17 bases left between them. The CDR3 has 14 residues. Germline V gene lookup returns CDR1 MDHEN and CDR2 SYDVKM. The CDR3 nucleotides read TGTGCCAGCGCCTGGGGGGGATCTACTCAGCCCCAGCATTTT. The encoded protein is CASAWGGSTQPQHF.

The rearrangement links TRBV28 to TRBJ1-3; D is possibly TRBD1 (6 bases). The V gene lost 7 bases and the J gene lost 4 bases, with 14 bases spanning the gap. Germline CDR1 is MDHEN and CDR2 is SYDVKM. CDR3 length equals 14 residues. The CDR3 coding sequence is TGTGCCAGCATCCCCCGGGGGCCAGGAAACACCATATATTTT. It yields the protein CASIPRGPGNTIYF.

The rearrangement links TRBV5-6 to TRBJ2-1; D is unresolved. The germline V gene encodes CDR1 SGHDT and CDR2 YYEEEE. The CDR3 has 13 residues. Trimming cost V 4 bases and J 2 bases, with 7 bases left between them. The CDR3 loop reads CASSPAAYNEQFF. CDR3 DNA: TGTGCCAGCAGCCCCGCCGCCTACAATGAGCAGTTCTTC.

This chain links TRBV7-2 with TRBJ2-2; no definite D call. CDR3 length equals 12 residues. Germline CDR1 reads SGHTA; CDR2 reads FQGNSA. V was shortened by 2 bases and J by 6 bases, with 4 bases between the two germline ends. The CDR3 protein is CASSLYSGELFF. CDR3 bases: TGTGCCAGCAGCTTATATTCCGGGGAGCTGTTTTTT.

This clonotype was detected only a few times. V gene TRBV7-2 combines with J gene TRBJ2-7; 12 positions match TRBD2. V gave up 1 base and J gave up 6 bases; unmatched junction bases: 7. CDR1 and CDR2 (germline): SGHTA, FQGNSA. The CDR3 consists of 16 residues. The CDR3 sequence: CASSLGTSGIPREQYF. The CDR3 DNA sequence: TGTGCCAGCAGCTTAGGGACTAGCGGGATCCCTCGCGAGCAGTACTTC.

This clonotype turned up a few times. A much larger clone sits a single nucleotide away, making a read error possible. V and J are TRBV10-3 and TRBJ1-3; no firm D call. Trimming removed 6 bases at V and 0 bases at J, with 15 bases between. CDR1 and CDR2 (germline): ENHRY, SYGVKD. CDR3 length: 16 amino acids. The CDR3 region is CAISGPQSNSGNTIYF. The CDR3, as DNA: TGTGCCATCAGCGGCCCTCAGTCCAACTCTGGAAACACCATATATTTT.

The rearrangement joins TRBV20-1 to TRBJ2-7; 8 bases map to TRBD2. The CDR3 runs to 13 residues. The V gene's germline CDR1 is DFQATT and CDR2 SNEGSKA (reference sequence). After removal of 5 bases from V and 1 base from J, the junction contained 4 bases not matched to a gene. Here the CDR3 reads CSASSGFSYEQYF. CDR3 DNA sequence: TGCAGTGCTTCTAGCGGGTTTTCCTACGAGCAGTACTTC.

This clonotype appeared a few times. The chain recombines TRBV9 with TRBJ2-2, with D possibly TRBD1 on 5 matching bases. Trimming pared 7 bases from V and 3 bases from J, leaving 10 bases between. The CDR3 runs to 13 residues. The V gene's germline CDR1 is SGDLS and CDR2 YYNGEE. CDR3 DNA: TGTGCCAGCGCGTCCAGGGACACCGGGGAGCTGTTTTTT. It encodes CASASRDTGELFF.

This clonotype was observed a handful of times. J is TRBJ1-3 and V is TRBV5-1; no clear D. This CDR3 has 14 residues. CDR1 and CDR2 (germline): SGHRS, YFSETQ. The V gene lost 1 base and the J gene lost 0 bases, with 5 bases spanning the gap. In DNA, the CDR3 is TGCGCCAGCAGCTTGTATAACTCTGGAAACACCATATATTTT. It encodes CASSLYNSGNTIYF.

The J gene is TRBJ2-7, the V gene TRBV5-1; 9 positions agree with TRBD1. V dropped 4 bases and J dropped 3; count of bases not matched to a gene: 8. The CDR3 is 15 amino acids. CDR1 is SGHRS, CDR2 YFSETQ, per germline. Here the CDR3 DNA reads TGCGCCAGCAGCCCGGGGACAGGGAAGGTCTACGAGCAGTACTTC. Protein product: CASSPGTGKVYEQYF. Using reference TRBV5-1 and TRBJ2-7 for the parts outside the CDR3, the full variable domain is KAGVTQTPRYLIKTRGQQVTLSCSPISGHRSVSWYQQTPGQGLQFLFEYFSETQRNKGNFPGRFSGRQFSNSRSEMNVSTLELGDSALYLCASSPGTGKVYEQYFGPGTRLTVT.

The rearrangement joins TRBV20-1 to TRBJ1-2; unclear D gene. This CDR3 is built from 16 residues. Germline CDR1 DFQATT, CDR2 SNEGSKA (reference sequence). V dropped 5 bases and J dropped 0 bases, with 19 bases sitting between them. The CDR3 nucleotides read TGCAGTGCTTCCCCTACGGCTCGAGGAGCTAACTATGGCTACACCTTC. This codes for CSASPTARGANYGYTF.

This clonotype was counted only a few times. The chain has TRBV25-1 and TRBJ1-2; no clear D gene. The ends were cut back, 2 bases at V and 4 bases at J, with 8 bases in the middle. The CDR3 has 13 residues. Germline V gives CDR1 MGHDK, CDR2 SYGVNS. CDR3 DNA: TGTGCCAGCAGTGAAAACAGCCTCTATGGCTACACCTTC. This encodes CASSENSLYGYTF.

This clonotype has only a few counts. The chain carries TRBV28 and TRBJ1-5; D remains unclear. Germline-derived CDR1 and CDR2 are MDHEN and SYDVKM. The V end lost 3 bases, the J end lost 6 bases, and 12 bases lay between the germline ends. This CDR3 contains 14 residues. The chain's CDR3 is CASSLDLFGQPQHF. CDR3 DNA: TGTGCCAGCAGTTTGGACCTTTTCGGTCAGCCCCAGCATTTT.

The genes are TRBV20-1 and TRBJ2-4; TRBD1 matches at 12 bases. Per the germline V gene, CDR1 is DFQATT and CDR2 is SNEGSKA (reference sequence). J lost 6 bases, V lost 6 bases, and 6 bases had no gene match. This CDR3 region has 14 residues. The CDR3 here is CSAGTGGGINIQYF. The DNA for the CDR3 is TGCAGTGCCGGGACAGGGGGCGGGATAAACATTCAGTACTTC.

This clonotype turned up a few times. The J gene is TRBJ1-3, the V gene TRBV6-5, with no clear D. Trimming took 2 bases from V and 0 from J, leaving 11 bases between them. CDR3 length: 16 amino acids. Germline CDR1 MNHEY, CDR2 SVGAGI. The CDR3 region is CASSYHRDLSGNTIYF. In DNA form, the CDR3 reads TGTGCCAGCAGTTACCATCGGGATCTCTCTGGAAACACCATATATTTT.

This clonotype was counted between two and nine times. The CDR3, as DNA: TGTGCCAGCAGCCAAGTATGGGGTGACATTTATAGCAATCAGCCCCAGCATTTT. It codes for CASSQVWGDIYSNQPQHF. This chain joins TRBV4-2 and TRBJ1-5; D unclear. The V gene's germline CDR1 is LGHNA and CDR2 YNFKEQ. The V and J ends lost 1 base and 0 bases respectively, with 16 bases between them. The CDR3 spans 18 residues.

The genes are TRBV6-5 and TRBJ1-2, with a possible D match to TRBD1 (5 bases). V was cut by 7 bases and J by 6 bases, with 9 bases left in between. Per germline, CDR1 MNHEY and CDR2 SVGAGI. CDR3 length: 11 residues. The CDR3 spells CASTRGDGYTF. As DNA, the CDR3 is TGTGCCAGCACCCGAGGGGATGGCTACACCTTC.

The gene calls are TRBV11-2 and TRBJ2-1; a weak D match, TRBD2 (6 bases). The V end lost 8 bases, the J end lost 9 bases, and 17 bases lay between the germline ends. CDR3 length: 13 amino acids. From germline, CDR1 is SGHAT and CDR2 FQNNGV. As DNA, the CDR3 is TGTGCCAGCCGCCTAAGCGGGTTGGTTGAGCAGTTCTTC. It yields the protein CASRLSGLVEQFF.

This clonotype was observed a few times. The chain employs TRBV10-2 and TRBJ2-5, with D possibly TRBD1 on 5 matching bases. The V end lost 3 bases, the J end lost 4 bases, and 12 bases lay between the germline ends. This CDR3 has 14 residues. Germline-derived CDR1 and CDR2 are WSHSY and SAAADI. CDR3 sequence reads: CASSDSQGGETQYF. In DNA form, the CDR3 reads TGCGCCAGCAGTGATTCCCAGGGTGGAGAGACCCAGTACTTC.

In this sample, this clonotype turned up a few times. The J gene is TRBJ2-3, the V gene TRBV5-1, with TRBD2 as a possible D gene (5 bases). This CDR3 has 13 amino acids. The V and J ends lost 4 bases and 5 bases respectively, with 11 bases between them. CDR1 and CDR2 from the germline V gene are SGHRS and YFSETQ. CDR3 nucleotide sequence: TGCGCCAGCAGCCCAGGACTTGTAGATACGCAGTATTTT. Amino acid sequence: CASSPGLVDTQYF.

This clonotype occurred a few times. The chain recombines TRBV29-1 with TRBJ2-2; D possibly matches TRBD1 or TRBD2 (6 bases each). CDR1 and CDR2 (germline): SQVTM, ANQGSEA. This CDR3 contains 12 residues. V was clipped by 6 bases and J by 9 bases, with 14 bases between them. CDR3 DNA: TGCAGCGTGAGGGGGGCCGGTCGGGAGCTGTTTTTT. Amino acids: CSVRGAGRELFF.